This TCR beta chain is drawn from a study of cytomegalovirus exposure and HLA in healthy donors. As concerns this clone: Its antigen is undetermined.

The data were produced by immunoSEQ multiplex PCR, yet TCRdb's version contains in-frame clones alone and is incomplete. The sample gives about 160,000 clones, around 85% of which show up once; 2% to 2.5% is in the top ten. Regarding the study as a whole: Cytomegalovirus association was listed for 150 to 200 TCR beta chains. The tendency of first-cohort TCR clusters to co-occur in the 90 to 150 validation repertoires was the finding of a later analysis. Researchers reported that a few CMV-associated chains were confirmed in vitro as CMV antigen-specific.

This sequence originates from a man aged 25 to 40 in good health and CMV-seropositive. Sequences were obtained from PBMCs.

CDR3 DNA sequence: TGCAGCGTTGCCAGGGAAACTGAAGCTTTCTTT. Protein sequence: CSVARETEAFF. V gene TRBV29-1 combines with J gene TRBJ1-1; the D gene is possibly TRBD1 (5 bases). The length of the CDR3 is 11 residues. Germline V gives CDR1 SQVTM, CDR2 ANQGSEA. Trimming took 4 bases from V and 5 from J, leaving 8 bases between them.